The 6 T cell receptor beta chains below come from one sample, sequenced in a study of blood T cell repertoires in COVID-19 (dated by TCRdb to the early 2020s). The library came from the immunoSEQ multiplex PCR assay. Drawn from immuneACCESS, this table holds only the in-frame rearrangements with V and J called that TCRdb kept. Clones are partly lost; checked studies trace under half to an unresolved V gene and leave the rest unexplained. Present in this sample are roughly 68,000 clones, 90% of which were seen just once. Roughly 0.47% of the sample belongs to the ten largest clones. Source material: peripheral blood. The receptors originated from a man aged 50 to 59 with COVID-19, enrolled during active disease.

The rearrangement links TRBV6-6 to TRBJ2-1, with TRBD1 as a possible D gene (6 bases). Trimming removed 5 bases at V and 0 bases at J, with 11 bases between. There are 15 residues in the CDR3. Germline V gives CDR1 MNHNY, CDR2 SVGAGI (reference sequence). CDR3 sequence: CASSPTGSSYNEQFF. The CDR3 nucleotides are TGTGCCAGCAGTCCAACAGGGAGCTCCTACAATGAGCAGTTCTTC.

The chain couples TRBV11-2 to TRBJ2-3; 8 bases are shared with TRBD2. After removal of 2 bases from V and 2 bases from J, the junction contained 12 bases not matched to a gene. CDR1 and CDR2 from the germline V gene are SGHAT and FQNNGV. This CDR3 is built from 18 residues. The CDR3 reads CASSLYRGGRLSTDTQYF. Here the CDR3 DNA reads TGTGCCAGCAGCTTATATCGGGGGGGGAGACTCTCCACAGATACGCAGTATTTT.

In this sample, this clone turned up once. The rearrangement uses TRBV5-1 and TRBJ1-4, with unresolved D. The germline V gene has CDR1 SGHRS and CDR2 YFSETQ. The CDR3 sequence is 14 residues long. V was shortened by 0 bases and J by 0 bases, with 3 bases between the two germline ends. The chain's CDR3 is CASSLDTTNEKLFF. The CDR3 DNA sequence: TGCGCCAGCAGCTTGGATACAACTAATGAAAAACTGTTTTTT.

This chain links TRBV23-1 with TRBJ1-5; 10 bases are a match to TRBD1. TRBV23-1 is an ORF, with its function uncertain. The CDR3 is 18 amino acids. V trimming: 0 bases; J trimming: 0 bases; junction bases outside the gene matches: 5. CDR3 in amino acids: CASSQSGTGDPSNQPQHF. The CDR3 nucleotides read TGCGCCAGCAGTCAATCGGGGACAGGGGACCCTAGCAATCAGCCCCAGCATTTT.

The genes are TRBV6-5 and TRBJ1-5; D ambiguous. CDR3 length: 14 amino acids. The ends were cut back, 6 bases at V and 2 bases at J, with 11 bases in the middle. Germline V gene data show CDR1 as MNHEY and CDR2 as SVGAGI. For the CDR3, the DNA is TGTGCCAGCAGAGGGAGGTCGGGCAATCAGCCCCAGCATTTT. Translating it yields CASRGRSGNQPQHF.

V and J are TRBV7-9 and TRBJ1-4; 7 nucleotides align to TRBD1. Germline V CDR1 and CDR2: SEHNR, FQNEAQ (reference sequence). With 1 base clipped from V and 0 bases from J, the junction kept 2 bases outside the gene matches. CDR3 size: 16 residues. As DNA, the CDR3 is TGTGCCAGCAGCTTAGACAGGGGAACAACTAATGAAAAACTGTTTTTT. Translating gives CASSLDRGTTNEKLFF.